Listed below are T cell receptor beta chains from one sample, sequenced in a study of early T cells in non-severe SARS-CoV-2 infection. TCRdb reprocessed the 5' RACE reads with MiXCR, giving one entry per CDR3 protein. In the table there are tens of thousands of distinct CDR3 sequences, roughly a tenth of which are singletons. Sequenced: whole blood. All receptors derive from an adult who was a healthcare worker with PCR-confirmed SARS-CoV-2 infection or an uninfected control (not recorded which). Both conserved end residues are part of each CDR3. The order of the fields is clone size, V gene, J gene, D gene, CDR3 DNA, CDR3 protein. A D gene is named only where the DNA matches it firmly. Clone size is shown for a subset of rows, as once, few, many or a class of expanded clone.

>NA|TRBV25-1|TRBJ2-7|NA
TGTGCCAGCAGTCGGGGTAGGTACGAGCAGTACTTC
CASSRGRYEQYF
>NA|TRBV7-2|TRBJ2-7|TRBD2
TGTGCCAGCAGCCTTAAGGGTTCGCCTGCGGGGGAAGCCTACGAGCAGTACTTC
CASSLKGSPAGEAYEQYF
>few|TRBV29-1|TRBJ2-4|NA
TGCAGCGCCCGAGACCCGTTCGAAAACATTCAGTACTTC
CSARDPFENIQYF
>many|TRBV7-9|TRBJ2-3|NA
TGTGCCAGCAGCTCAGGGGTTAGCACTTACACAGATACGCAGTATTTT
CASSSGVSTYTDTQYF
>many|TRBV6-2/TRBV6-3|TRBJ2-5|TRBD2
TGTGCCAGCAGACCAAATGATAGGCTAGCGGGAGGCAAAGAGACCCAGTACTTC
CASRPNDRLAGGKETQYF
>many|TRBV29-1|TRBJ2-7|TRBD1
TGCAGCGTCTTTGGACAGGGTGGGTCCTACGAGCAGTACTTC
CSVFGQGGSYEQYF
>many|TRBV20-1|TRBJ1-4|TRBD1
TGCAGTGCTAGAGATGCCGGGACAGGGGGCGCGAGTGAAAAACTGTTTTTT
CSARDAGTGGASEKLFF
>NA|TRBV6-2/TRBV6-3|TRBJ2-3|NA
TGTGCCAGCAGTTTTGGTCAGCAGGGCCTTCTTCCAGATACGCAGTATTTT
CASSFGQQGLLPDTQYF
>NA|TRBV3-1|TRBJ2-1|TRBD2
TGTGCCAGCAGCCAAGGTCGGGGGAGGGATGAGCAGTTCTTC
CASSQGRGRDEQFF
>many|TRBV19|TRBJ2-7|TRBD1
TGTGCCAGTAGTATGACAGGGAATGTCGCCGAGCAGTACTTC
CASSMTGNVAEQYF
>NA|TRBV10-3|TRBJ2-3|TRBD2
TGTGCCAACGGGGGGACCATAGATACGCAGTATTTT
CANGGTIDTQYF
>few|TRBV6-1|TRBJ2-1|TRBD2
TGTGCCAGCGTCCCGGGACTAGCTTATCCTGAGCAGTTCTTC
CASVPGLAYPEQFF
>many|TRBV7-8|TRBJ2-5|NA
TGTGCCAGCAGCTTAGGGCAGGGGCAAGAGACCCAGTACTTC
CASSLGQGQETQYF
>NA|TRBV7-9|TRBJ1-2|NA
TGTGCCAGCAGCTTAGCGACCAGAGGAGGCTATGGCTACACCTTC
CASSLATRGGYGYTF
>NA|TRBV15|TRBJ2-4|TRBD2
TGTGCCACCAGCAGAGACCGGGGACTAGCGGTGGACGCCAAAAACATTCAGTACTTC
CATSRDRGLAVDAKNIQYF
>many|TRBV6-2/TRBV6-3|TRBJ2-7|NA
TGTGCCAGCAGCTTCTTCTCGTATGGGGGAAACGAGCAGTACTTC
CASSFFSYGGNEQYF
>many|TRBV7-9|TRBJ1-6|NA
TGTGCCAGCAGCACCGCGGCGGGGGGGAGAAATTCACCCCTCCACTTT
CASSTAAGGRNSPLHF
>NA|TRBV5-1|TRBJ1-4|NA
TGCGCCAGCAGCTTAGTATTGAGCGGTAAAGGAAAACTGTTTTTT
CASSLVLSGKGKLFF
>NA|TRBV11-1|TRBJ2-5|TRBD2
TGTGCCAGCAGCTTAGCTGGATCGGGGGGTCGTGAGACCCAGTACTTC
CASSLAGSGGRETQYF
>many|TRBV20-1|TRBJ1-1|TRBD1
TGCAGTGTTAGCCGGGACAGGGGGCTGAGCACTGAAGCTTTCTTT
CSVSRDRGLSTEAFF
>NA|TRBV10-2|TRBJ1-5|NA
TGCGCCAGCAGTGTTTTGGAGGTCCCCCAGCCCCAGCATTTT
CASSVLEVPQPQHF
>few|TRBV20-1|TRBJ1-5|NA
TGCAGTGCTAGTCCCCCAGGGAACAATCAGCCCCAGCATTTT
CSASPPGNNQPQHF
>many|TRBV7-9|TRBJ2-1|NA
TGTGCCAGCAGCGTTAGCGGGACAGGACCCAATGAGCAGTTCTTC
CASSVSGTGPNEQFF
>NA|TRBV7-2|TRBJ1-1|NA
TGTGCCAGCAGCCCATATAACACTGAAGCTTTCTTT
CASSPYNTEAFF
>few|TRBV7-2|TRBJ2-3|NA
TGTGCCAGCAGCCGTCCCGGAGATACGCAGTATTTT
CASSRPGDTQYF
>NA|TRBV3-1|TRBJ2-7|NA
TGTGCCAGCAGCCAAGCAGCTGCGGGCGGCTACGAGCAGTACTTC
CASSQAAAGGYEQYF
>NA|TRBV10-1|TRBJ2-5|NA
TGCGCCAGCAGCGGAGGGCCAGATGAGACCCAGTACTTC
CASSGGPDETQYF
>NA|TRBV5-1|TRBJ2-3|NA
TGCGCCAGCAGCTTGTACCCCCAGCCGTCTTTGGATACGCAGTATTTT
CASSLYPQPSLDTQYF
>many|TRBV20-1|TRBJ2-3|NA
TGCAGTGCTCTCTTGGGCGAGTCACCCACAGATACGCAGTATTTT
CSALLGESPTDTQYF
>many|TRBV5-1|TRBJ2-1|TRBD2
TGCGCCAGCAGCCGGGTCGCCGGGAGCGGGAACTACAATGAGCAGTTCTTC
CASSRVAGSGNYNEQFF
>many|TRBV20-1|TRBJ2-1|NA
TGCAGTGCTAGGTTAGCGGACTCTGGCAATGAGCAGTTCTTC
CSARLADSGNEQFF
>many|TRBV3-1|TRBJ2-5|NA
TGTGCCAGCAGCAAGAGGGACTTGTACCAAGAGACCCAGTACTTC
CASSKRDLYQETQYF
>NA|TRBV10-3|TRBJ2-1|TRBD1
TGTGCCATCAGGGGATCAGACAGGGGGTATGACAATGAGCAGTTCTTC
CAIRGSDRGYDNEQFF
>NA|TRBV12-3/TRBV12-4|TRBJ2-7|NA
TGTGCCAGCAGTTTGGGGACGGACGATTACGAGCAGTACTTC
CASSLGTDDYEQYF
>many|TRBV29-1|TRBJ2-3|NA
TGCAGCGGTGGGAAGGGAGACCTCACAGATACGCAGTATTTT
CSGGKGDLTDTQYF
>NA|TRBV6-1|TRBJ2-2|NA
TGTGCCAGCAGTGAGGTTCAGGGGACGGGCACCGGGGAGCTGTTTTTT
CASSEVQGTGTGELFF
>few|TRBV28|TRBJ2-7|TRBD1
TGTGCCAGCCACCCGGGACAGCCGCCCTACGAGCAGTACTTC
CASHPGQPPYEQYF
>NA|TRBV29-1|TRBJ2-5|NA
TGCAGCGTTGAAGTCGGGGGGACCCAGTACTTC
CSVEVGGTQYF
>many|TRBV19|TRBJ2-2|NA
TGTGCCAGTAGTGTTCCAGTCAACACCGGGGAGCTGTTTTTT
CASSVPVNTGELFF
>many|TRBV7-2|TRBJ2-1|TRBD2
TGTGCCAGCAGCTTAGGGGGACTAGTAGCCTTCTTC
CASSLGGLVAFF
>many|TRBV11-2|TRBJ2-1|TRBD1
TGTGCCAGCAGCTCTACAGGGGACAATGAGCAGTTCTTC
CASSSTGDNEQFF
>NA|TRBV19|TRBJ2-3|TRBD2
TGTGCCAGTAGTAATGCGCCTAGCGGGAGGAGGGATACGCAGTATTTT
CASSNAPSGRRDTQYF
>few|TRBV2|TRBJ2-2|NA
TGTGCCAGCAGAAAGGACCGCCTCCGGGAGCTGTTTTTT
CASRKDRLRELFF
>many|TRBV5-4|TRBJ2-5|NA
TGTGCCAGCAGCTTGGCCGTAGGGGGAGAGACCCAGTACTTC
CASSLAVGGETQYF
>few|TRBV20-1|TRBJ2-7|TRBD2
TGCAGTGCTCTGACTAGCGCGCCAGACGAGCAGTACTTC
CSALTSAPDEQYF
>few|TRBV29-1|TRBJ2-7|NA
TGCAGCGTTGGACAGGGAGGGACCTACGAGCAGTACTTC
CSVGQGGTYEQYF